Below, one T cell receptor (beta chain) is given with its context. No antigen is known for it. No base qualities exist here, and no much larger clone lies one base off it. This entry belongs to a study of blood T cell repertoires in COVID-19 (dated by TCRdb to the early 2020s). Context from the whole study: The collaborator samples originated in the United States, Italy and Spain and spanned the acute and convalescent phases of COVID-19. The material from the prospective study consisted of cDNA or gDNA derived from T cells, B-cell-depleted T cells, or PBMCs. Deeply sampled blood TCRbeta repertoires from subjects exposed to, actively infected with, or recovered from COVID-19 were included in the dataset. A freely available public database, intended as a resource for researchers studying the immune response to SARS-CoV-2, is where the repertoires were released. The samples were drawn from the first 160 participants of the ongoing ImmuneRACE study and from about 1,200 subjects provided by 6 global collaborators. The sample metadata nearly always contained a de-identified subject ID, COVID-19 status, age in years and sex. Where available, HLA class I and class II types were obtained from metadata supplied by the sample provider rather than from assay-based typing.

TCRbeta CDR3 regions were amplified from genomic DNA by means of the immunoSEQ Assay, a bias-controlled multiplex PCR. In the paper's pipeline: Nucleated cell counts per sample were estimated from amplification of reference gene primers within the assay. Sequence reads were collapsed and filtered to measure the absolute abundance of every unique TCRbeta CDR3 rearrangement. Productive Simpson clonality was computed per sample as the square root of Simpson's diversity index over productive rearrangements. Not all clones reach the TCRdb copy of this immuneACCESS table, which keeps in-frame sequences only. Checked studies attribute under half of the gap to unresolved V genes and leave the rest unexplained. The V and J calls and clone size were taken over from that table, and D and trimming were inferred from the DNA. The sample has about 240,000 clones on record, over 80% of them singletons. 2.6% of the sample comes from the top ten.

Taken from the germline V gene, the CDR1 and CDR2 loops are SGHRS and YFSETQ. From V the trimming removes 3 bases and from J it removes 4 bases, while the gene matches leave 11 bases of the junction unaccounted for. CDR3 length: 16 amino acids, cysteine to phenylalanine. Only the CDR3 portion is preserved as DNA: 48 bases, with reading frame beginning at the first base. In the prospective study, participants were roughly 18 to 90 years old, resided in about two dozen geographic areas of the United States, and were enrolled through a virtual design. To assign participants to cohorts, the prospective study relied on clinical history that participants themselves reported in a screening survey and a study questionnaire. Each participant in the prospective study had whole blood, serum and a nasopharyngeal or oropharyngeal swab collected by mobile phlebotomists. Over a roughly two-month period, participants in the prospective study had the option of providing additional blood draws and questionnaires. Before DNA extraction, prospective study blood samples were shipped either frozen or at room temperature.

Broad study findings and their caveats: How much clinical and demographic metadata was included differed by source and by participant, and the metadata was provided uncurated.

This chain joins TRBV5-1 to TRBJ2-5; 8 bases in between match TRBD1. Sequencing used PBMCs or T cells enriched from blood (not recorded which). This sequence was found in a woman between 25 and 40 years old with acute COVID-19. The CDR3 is CASSSPGQARGETQYF. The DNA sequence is TGCGCCAGCAGCTCCCCGGGACAGGCAAGGGGAGAGACCCAGTACTTC. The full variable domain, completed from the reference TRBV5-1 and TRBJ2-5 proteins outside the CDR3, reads KAGVTQTPRYLIKTRGQQVTLSCSPISGHRSVSWYQQTPGQGLQFLFEYFSETQRNKGNFPGRFSGRQFSNSRSEMNVSTLELGDSALYLCASSSPGQARGETQYFGPGTRLLVL.